A single sample gave rise to the 2 T cell receptor beta chains below, sequenced in a study of shared clonotypes between healthy human individuals. Assay: immunoSEQ multiplex PCR; the TCRdb copy retains only in-frame clones and omits some. Of some 1 million clones listed, around 74% are singletons. The sequencing sample was made of memory CD4+ T cells sorted from blood. The subset was: CD45RA-negative fraction. These receptors were obtained from a man younger than 30 in good health.

To note about this clone: Other DNA sequences in the sample encode the same CDR3. The gene calls are TRBV27 and TRBJ2-5; 13 positions match TRBD2. Germline trimming cut 5 bases from V and 2 bases from J; bases unmatched to any gene: 5. The CDR3 contains 16 residues. Germline V gives CDR1 MNHEY, CDR2 SMNVEV (reference sequence). The CDR3 here is CASSTRTSGRQETQYF. For the CDR3, the DNA is TGTGCCAGCAGTACCCGGACTAGCGGGAGACAAGAGACCCAGTACTTC.

The chain uses TRBV6-6 and TRBJ2-7; D is perhaps TRBD1 (6 bases). V lost 5 bases and J lost 4, with 6 bases in between. This CDR3 is built from 11 residues. CDR1 is MNHNY and CDR2 is SVGAGI in the germline V gene (reference sequence). The CDR3: CASSTGYEQYF. The CDR3 DNA reads as TGTGCCAGCAGTACAGGGTACGAGCAGTACTTC.